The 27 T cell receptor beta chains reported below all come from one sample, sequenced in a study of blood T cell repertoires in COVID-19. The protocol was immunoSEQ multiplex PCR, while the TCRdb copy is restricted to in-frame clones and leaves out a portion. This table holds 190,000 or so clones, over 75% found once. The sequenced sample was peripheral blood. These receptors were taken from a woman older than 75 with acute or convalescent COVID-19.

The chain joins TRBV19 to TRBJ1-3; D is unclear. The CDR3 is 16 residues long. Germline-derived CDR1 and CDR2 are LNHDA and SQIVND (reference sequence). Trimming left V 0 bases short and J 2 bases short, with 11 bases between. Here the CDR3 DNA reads TGTGCCAGTAGTATAGATGGAGGATCTACTGGAAACACCATATATTTT. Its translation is CASSIDGGSTGNTIYF.

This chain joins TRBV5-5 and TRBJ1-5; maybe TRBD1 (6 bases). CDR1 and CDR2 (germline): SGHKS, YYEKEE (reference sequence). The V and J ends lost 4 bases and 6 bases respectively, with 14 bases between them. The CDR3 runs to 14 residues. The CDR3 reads CASSPLGGGQPQHF. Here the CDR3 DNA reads TGTGCCAGCAGCCCCCTTGGGGGCGGTCAGCCCCAGCATTTT.

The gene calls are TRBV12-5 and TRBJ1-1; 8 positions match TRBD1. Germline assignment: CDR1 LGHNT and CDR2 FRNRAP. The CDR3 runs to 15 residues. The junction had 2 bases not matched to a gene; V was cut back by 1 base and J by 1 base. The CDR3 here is CASGLGQGRNTEAFF. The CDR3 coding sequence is TGTGCTAGTGGTTTGGGACAGGGGAGGAACACTGAAGCTTTCTTT.

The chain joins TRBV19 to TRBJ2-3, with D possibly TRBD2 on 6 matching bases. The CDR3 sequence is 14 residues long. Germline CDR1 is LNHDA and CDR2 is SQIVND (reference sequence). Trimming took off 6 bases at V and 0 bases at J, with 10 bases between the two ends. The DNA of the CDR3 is TGTGCCAGTAGGAGCGGGTCTAGCACAGATACGCAGTATTTT. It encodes CASRSGSSTDTQYF.

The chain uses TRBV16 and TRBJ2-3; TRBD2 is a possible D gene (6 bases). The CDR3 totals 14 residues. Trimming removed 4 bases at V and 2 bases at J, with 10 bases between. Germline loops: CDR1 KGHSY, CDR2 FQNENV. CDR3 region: CASSRRTITDTQYF. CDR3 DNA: TGTGCCAGCAGCCGGCGGACTATCACAGATACGCAGTATTTT.

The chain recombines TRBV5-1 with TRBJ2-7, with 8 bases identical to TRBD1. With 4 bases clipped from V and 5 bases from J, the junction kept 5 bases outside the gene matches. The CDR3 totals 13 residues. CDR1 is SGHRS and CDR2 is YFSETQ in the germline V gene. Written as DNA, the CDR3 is TGCGCCAGCAGCCCGGACAGGGTCCACGAGCAGTACTTC. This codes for CASSPDRVHEQYF.

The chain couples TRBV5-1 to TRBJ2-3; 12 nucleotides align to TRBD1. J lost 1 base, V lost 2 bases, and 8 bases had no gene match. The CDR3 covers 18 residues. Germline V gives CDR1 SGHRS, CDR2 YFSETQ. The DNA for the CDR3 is TGCGCCAGCAGCTTTGCCGGGACAGGGGGCTGGGGCACAGATACGCAGTATTTT. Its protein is CASSFAGTGGWGTDTQYF. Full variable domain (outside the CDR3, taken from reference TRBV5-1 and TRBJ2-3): KAGVTQTPRYLIKTRGQQVTLSCSPISGHRSVSWYQQTPGQGLQFLFEYFSETQRNKGNFPGRFSGRQFSNSRSEMNVSTLELGDSALYLCASSFAGTGGWGTDTQYFGPGTRLTVL.

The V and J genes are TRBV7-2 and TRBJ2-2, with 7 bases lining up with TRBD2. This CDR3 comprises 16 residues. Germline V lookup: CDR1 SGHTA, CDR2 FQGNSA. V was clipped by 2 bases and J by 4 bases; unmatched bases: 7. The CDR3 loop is CASSLLTSGTTGELFF. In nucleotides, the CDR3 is TGTGCCAGCAGCTTATTAACCAGCGGGACCACCGGGGAGCTGTTTTTT.

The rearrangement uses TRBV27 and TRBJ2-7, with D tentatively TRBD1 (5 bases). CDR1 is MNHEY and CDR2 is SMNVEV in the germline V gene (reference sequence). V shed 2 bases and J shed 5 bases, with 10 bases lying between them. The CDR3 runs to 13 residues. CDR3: CASSLRTSHEQYF. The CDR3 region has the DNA TGTGCCAGCAGTTTACGGACATCCCACGAGCAGTACTTC.

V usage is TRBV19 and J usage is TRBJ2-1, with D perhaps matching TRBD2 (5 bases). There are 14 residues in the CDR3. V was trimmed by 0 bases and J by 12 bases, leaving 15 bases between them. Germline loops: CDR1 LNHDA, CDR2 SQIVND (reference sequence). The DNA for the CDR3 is TGTGCCAGTAGTATAGAGCGCGGGCGCTCTGCGCAGTTCTTC. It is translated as CASSIERGRSAQFF.

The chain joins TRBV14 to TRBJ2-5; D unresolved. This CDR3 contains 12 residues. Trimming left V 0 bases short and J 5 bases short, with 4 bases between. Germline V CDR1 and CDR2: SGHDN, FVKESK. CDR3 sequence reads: CASSQDSETQYF. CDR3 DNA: TGTGCCAGCAGCCAAGATAGTGAGACCCAGTACTTC.

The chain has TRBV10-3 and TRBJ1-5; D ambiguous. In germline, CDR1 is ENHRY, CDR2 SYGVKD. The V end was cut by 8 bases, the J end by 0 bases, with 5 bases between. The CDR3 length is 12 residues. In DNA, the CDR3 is TGTGCCATCGGCAGTAGCAATCAGCCCCAGCATTTT. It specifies CAIGSSNQPQHF.

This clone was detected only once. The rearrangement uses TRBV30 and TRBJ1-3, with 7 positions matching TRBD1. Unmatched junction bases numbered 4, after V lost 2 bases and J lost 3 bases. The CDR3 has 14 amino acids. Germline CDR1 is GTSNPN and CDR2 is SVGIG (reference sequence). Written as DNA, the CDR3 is TGTGCCTGGAGTTCAGGGGGAGGTGGAAACACCATATATTTT. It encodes CAWSSGGGGNTIYF.

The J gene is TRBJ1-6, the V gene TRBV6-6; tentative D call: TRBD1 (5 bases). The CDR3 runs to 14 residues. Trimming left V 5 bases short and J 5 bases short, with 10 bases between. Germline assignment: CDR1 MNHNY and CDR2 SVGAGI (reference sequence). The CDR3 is CASSGGTNNSPLHF. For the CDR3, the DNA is TGTGCCAGCAGTGGAGGGACGAATAATTCACCCCTCCACTTT.

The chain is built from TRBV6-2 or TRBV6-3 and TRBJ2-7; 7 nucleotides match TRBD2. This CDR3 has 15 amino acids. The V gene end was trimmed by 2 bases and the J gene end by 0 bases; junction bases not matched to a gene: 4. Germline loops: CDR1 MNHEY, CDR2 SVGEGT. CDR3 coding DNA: TGTGCCAGCAGTTACGGGGCTAGCGGCTCCTACGAGCAGTACTTC. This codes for CASSYGASGSYEQYF.

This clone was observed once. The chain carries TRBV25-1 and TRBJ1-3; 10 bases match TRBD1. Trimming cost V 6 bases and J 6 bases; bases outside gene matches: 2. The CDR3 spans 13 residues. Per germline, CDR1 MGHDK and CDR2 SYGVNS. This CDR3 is CASRGTGANTIYF. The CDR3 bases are TGTGCCAGCAGGGGGACAGGGGCAAACACCATATATTTT.

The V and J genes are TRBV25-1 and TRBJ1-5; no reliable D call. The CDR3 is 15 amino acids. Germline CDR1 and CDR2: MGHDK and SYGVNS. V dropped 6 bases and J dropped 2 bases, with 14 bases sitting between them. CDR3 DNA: TGTGCCAGCAGCCCCGCCGGGGAAGGCAATCAGCCCCAGCATTTT. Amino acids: CASSPAGEGNQPQHF.

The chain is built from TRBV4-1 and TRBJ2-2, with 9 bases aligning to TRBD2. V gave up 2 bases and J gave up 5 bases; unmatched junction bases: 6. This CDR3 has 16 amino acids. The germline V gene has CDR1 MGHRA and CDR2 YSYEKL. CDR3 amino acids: CASSQNLAGNTGELFF. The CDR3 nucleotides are TGCGCCAGCAGCCAAAATCTAGCGGGAAATACCGGGGAGCTGTTTTTT.

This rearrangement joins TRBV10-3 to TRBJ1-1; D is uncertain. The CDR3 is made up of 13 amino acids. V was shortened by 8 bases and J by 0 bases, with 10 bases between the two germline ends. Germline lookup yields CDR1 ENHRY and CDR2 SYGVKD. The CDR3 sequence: CAIGGLLNTEAFF. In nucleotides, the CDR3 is TGTGCCATCGGAGGACTTTTGAACACTGAAGCTTTCTTT.

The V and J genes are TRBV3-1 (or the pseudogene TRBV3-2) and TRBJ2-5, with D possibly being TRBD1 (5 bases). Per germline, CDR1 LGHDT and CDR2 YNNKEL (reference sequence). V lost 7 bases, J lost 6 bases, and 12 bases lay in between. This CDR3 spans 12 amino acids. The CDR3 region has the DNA TGTGCCAGCACTACAGGTGAAAAGACCCAGTACTTC. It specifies CASTTGEKTQYF.

As DNA, the CDR3 is TGTGCCAGCTCGCTAGCGGGGACCTACAATGAGCAGTTCTTC. Protein sequence: CASSLAGTYNEQFF. The chain links TRBV18 to TRBJ2-1; 9 nucleotides align to TRBD2. The CDR3 extends over 14 amino acids. V was pared by 6 bases and J by 2 bases, with 2 bases of the junction left unmatched. The germline CDR1 and CDR2 sequences are KGHSH and LQKENI.

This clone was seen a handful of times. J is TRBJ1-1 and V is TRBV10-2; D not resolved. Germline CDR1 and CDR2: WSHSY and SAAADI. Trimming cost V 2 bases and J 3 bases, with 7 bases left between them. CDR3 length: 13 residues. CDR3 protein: CASSEMRDTEAFF. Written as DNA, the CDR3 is TGCGCCAGCAGTGAGATGAGGGACACTGAAGCTTTCTTT.

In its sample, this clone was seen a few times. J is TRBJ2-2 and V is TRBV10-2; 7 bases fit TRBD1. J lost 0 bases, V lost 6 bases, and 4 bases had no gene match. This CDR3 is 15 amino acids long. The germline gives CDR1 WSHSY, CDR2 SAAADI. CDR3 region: CASSWDSPNTGELFF. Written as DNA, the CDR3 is TGCGCCAGCAGCTGGGACAGCCCGAACACCGGGGAGCTGTTTTTT.

CDR3 protein: CASRGTGDEQYF. The CDR3 bases are TGTGCCAGCAGGGGGACAGGGGACGAGCAGTACTTC. This rearrangement joins TRBV3-1 (or the pseudogene TRBV3-2) to TRBJ2-7; 10 bases are a match to TRBD1. Germline V CDR1 and CDR2: LGHDT, YNNKEL (reference sequence). This CDR3 region has 12 residues. V shed 6 bases, J shed 5 bases, and the junction held 1 base outside the gene matches.

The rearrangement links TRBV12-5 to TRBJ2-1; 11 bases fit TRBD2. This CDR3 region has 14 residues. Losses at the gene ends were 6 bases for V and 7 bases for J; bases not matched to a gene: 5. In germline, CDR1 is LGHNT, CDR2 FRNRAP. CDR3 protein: CASGPSGRTNEQFF. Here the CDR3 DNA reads TGTGCTAGTGGCCCTAGCGGGAGGACGAATGAGCAGTTCTTC.

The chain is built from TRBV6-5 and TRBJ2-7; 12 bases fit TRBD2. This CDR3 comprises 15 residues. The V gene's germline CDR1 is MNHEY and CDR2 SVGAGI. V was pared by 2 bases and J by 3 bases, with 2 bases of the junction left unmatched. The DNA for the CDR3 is TGTGCCAGCAGTTACCGACTAGCGGGAGTCTACGAGCAGTACTTC. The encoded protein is CASSYRLAGVYEQYF.

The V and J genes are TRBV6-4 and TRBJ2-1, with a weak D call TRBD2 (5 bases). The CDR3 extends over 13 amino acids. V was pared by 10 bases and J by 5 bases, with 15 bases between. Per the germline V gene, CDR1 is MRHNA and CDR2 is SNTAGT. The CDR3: CATSRADHNEQFF. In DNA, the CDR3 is TGTGCCACCAGCAGAGCGGACCACAATGAGCAGTTCTTC.